The following is a TCR beta chain sequence with its context. The table came from immunoSEQ multiplex PCR; TCRdb's copy has only in-frame clones and leaves some out. Of about 50,000 clones detected, over 75% appear once; the ten largest clones hold less than 0.75%. This entry belongs to a study of OX40 agonist ivuxolimab in advanced cancers. It was autoimmune disease history or systemic immunosuppression that excluded patients. Blood sampling took place at baseline, cycle 4 day 1, and cycle 7 day 1. This CDR3 is built from 14 residues. Germline V gene lookup returns CDR1 SGDLS and CDR2 YYNGEE. Trimming removed 0 bases from V and 0 bases from J, with 7 bases in between.

Sequenced material: CD4+ or CD8+ T cells sorted from blood, taken in a trial of the OX40 agonist ivuxolimab. The source is an adult with an advanced solid tumor such as melanoma, head and neck, liver or kidney cancer. The V and J genes are TRBV9 and TRBJ2-7, with a tentative D call TRBD2 (6 bases). Here the CDR3 reads CASSVGGNSYEQYF. The CDR3 coding sequence is TGTGCCAGCAGCGTAGGCGGGAACTCCTACGAGCAGTACTTC. Based on the CDR3 plus reference TRBV9 and TRBJ2-7, the full variable domain is DSGVTQTPKHLITATGQRVTLRCSPRSGDLSVYWYQQSLDQGLQFLIQYYNGEERAKGNILERFSAQQFPDLHSELNLSSLELGDSALYFCASSVGGNSYEQYFGPGTRLTVT.